This T cell receptor beta chain was retrieved from a study of blood T cell repertoires in COVID-19. Study-wide context: Material from acute and convalescent COVID-19 was sourced from the United States, Italy and Spain.

Method: immunoSEQ multiplex PCR; TCRdb's copy keeps in-frame clones and lacks some. The profile shows about 200,000 clones, 80% to 90% of them singletons. Participants, about 18 to 95 years old, spanned around 25 US areas. Assignments of participants to cohorts depended upon their own reported clinical history. CDR3 size: 13 residues. CDR1 MDHEN and CDR2 SYDVKM come from the germline V gene. V lost 6 bases, J lost 1 base, and 7 bases lay in between. The rearrangement links TRBV28 to TRBJ2-1; D is ambiguous. Sequencing was performed on PBMCs or T cells enriched from blood (not recorded which). The TCR originated in a woman between 40 and 50 years old with acute COVID-19. The CDR3 bases are TGTGCCAGCAGCCCCCAGTCCTACAATGAGCAGTTCTTC. As protein: CASSPQSYNEQFF.